This TCR beta chain stems from a study of cytomegalovirus exposure and HLA in healthy donors (dated by TCRdb to 2016 to 2017). Describing the broader study: An earlier analysis of 550 to 700 of the donors reported 276 Gb of sequence data and approximately 110 million unique TCR beta sequences from 150 million to 200 million T cells. The aim of the study was to test whether cataloging public T cell receptors could identify signatures of past pathogen exposure. Rather than drawing on any new phenotypic data, the later analysis identified candidate immune exposures from TCR beta sequences and the way those sequences occurred across donors. Among around 400 genotyped donors of the cohort, an average of around 240,000 unique TCR beta nucleotide sequences were sequenced per donor, roughly a sixth of them non-productive. Genome-wide SNP genotypes for about 65% of the roughly 670 donors were used in a later genetic analysis, which treated that subset as a discovery cohort. An earlier analysis of 587 of the donors used high-throughput TCR beta sequencing to judge whether each TCR beta V gene segment behaved as functional or pseudogenic. Alongside the repertoire data, information on donor age, sex, ethnicity and CMV serostatus was compiled. The T cell repertoires of around 730 subjects were profiled by immunosequencing and related to cytomegalovirus serostatus. Typing coverage varied by locus: roughly 620-640 donors for A, B, C, DRB1 and DQB1; some 520 for DQA1; over 600 for DPA1; 450 to 480 for DPB1. The genetic ancestry cluster associated with self-reported Caucasian donors included over 80% of the roughly 390 genotyped donors. Roughly five DR-DQ haplotypes were handled as single units for association and clustering, since linkage in the cohort was strong. HLA typing included class I and class II loci at four-digit resolution. A later analysis re-examined previously published TCR beta repertoires from about 700 donors and added high-resolution HLA genotyping to investigate patterns of TCR occurrence. A separate validation cohort of approximately 120 different subjects was used in addition to the roughly 670-subject first cohort. All discovery cohort repertoires had been generated on a single sequencing platform. The study combined high-throughput TCR immunosequencing, statistical association of individual TCRs with disease status, and machine learning to predict cytomegalovirus infection status. Approximately 300 gigabases of sequencing data and roughly 81 million unique TCR sequences made up an early release that covered fewer than 650 HLA-typed donors. Beyond this particular receptor, the publication reports: When HLA alleles, especially DR and DQ, strongly co-occurred, TCR associations were difficult to assign to individual alleles. A later analysis found that HLA-associated TCR beta chains were more clonally expanded and had lower generation probabilities than equally common non-associated chains. The study gave a list of under 200 TCR beta chains associated with cytomegalovirus. The sequencing pipeline was judged likely to have produced a cluster of highly shared sequence variants as a technical artifact. In vitro tests confirmed that a few of the cytomegalovirus-associated TCR beta chains recognize cytomegalovirus antigens. HLA typing was unavailable for some donors at each locus, so association tests used only the typed subset. In a later analysis, TCR association rates were found to vary across HLA loci, with the most associated TCRs seen for DRB1 alleles and the fewest for HLA-C alleles. Linkage disequilibrium might explain the correlated functional status among segregating V segments, but an unknown experimental factor could not be ruled out. A later genetic analysis associated a missense DCLRE1C variant with V-gene and J-gene trimming of TCR beta chains, and an independent cohort replicated the association. It was suggested by the authors that the approach could potentially be generalized to other disease states and immunological phenotypes. The classifier was reported to diagnose cytomegalovirus status with high specificity and sensitivity in both the original cohort and the validation cohort. In an earlier analysis of some 540 of the donors, most TCR beta V segments appeared in productive rearrangements about 87% or about 30% of the time, broadly matching IMGT annotations. In a later analysis, several top co-occurrence clusters were reported to appear linked to parvovirus B19, influenza, CMV and Epstein-Barr virus. The only immune exposure information available for the cohort was CMV serostatus. A later genetic analysis reported fewer N-insertions in productive TCRs among donors in an Asian-associated ancestry cluster than the roughly 670-donor mean. A further reported finding was that TCR beta sequences accurately predicted the HLA-A and HLA-B alleles for most subjects in the first cohort. Some IMGT-functional V segments, including TRBV6-2 and TRBV6-3, could not be distinguished by the 87-base-pair reads and were therefore excluded. A later analysis associated roughly 17,000 TCR beta sequences with specific HLA alleles at a false discovery rate of 0.05. Most TCR sequences were seen in very few donors, while some public TCRs were found in many individuals. Most CMV-associated TCR beta chains appeared to be HLA-restricted in a later analysis, and the HLA associations seemed to be driven largely by CMV exposure. This cohort had only TCR beta chains sequenced, and the lack of alpha or paired-chain data limited which features could be detected. The presence/absence analyses assumed that sequencing depth was roughly uniform across donors, and that assumption may not be true. Because counts were too low, around 17 rarely observed V segments, including chromosome 9 orphons, were left out of the earlier analysis of a few hundred of the donors.

Taken from cysteine to phenylalanine, the CDR3 has 14 residues. The read is trimmed to its CDR3 DNA, 42 bases read in frame from base 1. Reading the germline V gene (reference sequence) gives CDR1 SEHNR and CDR2 FQNEAQ. The junction shows trimming of 5 bases on V and 2 bases on J, and the gene matches do not reach 4 bases of it. To note about this clone: Its antigen target is currently unknown. Per-nucleotide qualities are absent, and no much larger clonotype sits a single base away.

Library preparation was by the immunoSEQ multiplex PCR assay. For the multiplex PCR, a mixture combining 60 forward primers for TCR Vbeta segments and 13 reverse primers for TCR Jbeta segments was used. The CDR3 region of rearranged TCR beta genes was amplified from genomic DNA with a multiplex PCR assay. The Illumina HiSeq System was used to sequence the amplified TCR beta libraries as 87-base-pair reads. Per the authors' processing: A later analysis tallied tens of millions of unique TCR beta chains across the 700 or so repertoires, and approximately 12 million of those chains were shared by two or more donors. Raw reads were error-corrected and collapsed into unique sequences by a nearest-neighbor algorithm in which closely related sequences were merged to remove PCR and sequencing errors. CDR3 sequences were aligned to IMGT reference sequences to assign V, D and J gene segments. For a sequence to be retained, a match of at least six nucleotides was required to both a V gene segment and a J gene segment. Rearrangements were classified as productive when the CDR3 lacked stop codons and remained in frame with V and J, and all other rearrangements were classified as non-productive. CDR3 was defined according to IMGT convention as the region running from the second conserved V-encoded cysteine to the conserved J-encoded phenylalanine. The earlier analysis of about 640 of the donors excluded any sequence lacking an unambiguous match to a single V gene segment. In an earlier analysis of 587 of the donors, a V segment was called functional when productive rearrangements were above 56.7%, and segregating when the standard deviation between donors exceeded 5%. To diagnose cytomegalovirus status from the catalog of TCR beta chain sequences, a statistical classification framework was built. In a later analysis, TCR nucleotide sequences were compared against IMGT/GENE-DB human TR gene sequences so that V and J genes could be assigned. In a later analysis, CDR3 sequences and most-parsimonious VDJ recombination scenarios were assigned using the TCRdist pipeline. A later analysis defined each TCR beta chain by its CDR3 amino acid sequence plus V-gene family, and excluded reads lacking a unique V-gene family. As a way to deal with suspected cross-contamination and a sequencing artifact, a later analysis dropped approximately 570 nucleotide sequences that were highly shared and had low generation probability. For each public chain, a later analysis derived a clonal expansion index from normalized ranks of inferred template counts within each repertoire. In a later analysis, generation probabilities were computed using a VDJ recombination model fitted to out-of-frame rearrangements, and the results were checked against IGoR. Hypergeometric tests were used in a later analysis to score TCR-TCR, TCR-HLA and TCR-CMV co-occurrence, with a repertoire-size bias correction applied to the TCR pairs. A later analysis estimated false discovery rates by permuting HLA or CMV assignments 20 times. In a later analysis, co-occurring TCRs were grouped using DBSCAN, with TCRdist sequence similarity added in when clustering inside HLA-allele-positive subsets. Co-occurrence clustering excluded repertoires with fewer than 30,000 or more than 120,000 public chains, plus five with anomalous nucleotide sharing. TCRdb carries this immuneACCESS record with in-frame sequences only. Its versions omit some clonotypes, under half of them owing to an unresolved V gene in the studies checked, with the rest unexplained. V and J calls and clone size follow that table, whereas D and trimming were derived from the DNA. The sample yields about 35,000 clones; less than 85% were counted once. The ten largest clones capture 6% of the sample.

The cohort comprised some 730 healthy bone marrow donors. Cohort members were all nominally healthy when sampled, although unrecorded immune exposures were likely present. The donor was CMV seronegative and was included in the group of approximately 350 seronegative cohort members. Each donor provided a peripheral blood sample, and peripheral blood mononuclear cells were used for TCR beta sequencing. Genomic DNA was extracted from the blood cell samples with the Qiagen DNeasy Blood Extraction Kit. Recombination linked TRBV7-9 to TRBJ2-3, with 7 central nucleotides matching TRBD2. The sequencing sample was made of PBMCs. This clonotype was obtained from a male donor in good health and CMV-seronegative. The DNA is TGTGCCAGCAGCAGGACTAGTACCACAGATACGCAGTATTTT. Translation gives CASSRTSTTDTQYF.